The 5 T cell receptor beta chains given below trace back to one sample, sequenced in a study of blood T cell repertoires in COVID-19. This table comes from immunoSEQ multiplex PCR, and its TCRdb copy is limited to in-frame clones, with some not included. The sample has about 360,000 clones, 75% to 90% seen once; the top ten hold around 7.4%. The source material was peripheral blood. These receptors came from a woman aged 55 to 70 with COVID-19, enrolled during active disease.

The chain has TRBV7-6 and TRBJ2-1; the match to TRBD2 covers 12 bases. The CDR3 is made up of 16 amino acids. Germline V CDR1 and CDR2: SGHVS, FNYEAQ. Trimming removed 0 bases from V and 15 bases from J; junction bases left unmatched: 12. In DNA form, the CDR3 reads TGTGCCAGCAGCTTAGCGGCGGGGACTAGCGGGTCCTCTCTGTTCTTC. Translation gives CASSLAAGTSGSSLFF.

The chain combines TRBV10-2 with TRBJ1-1, with TRBD1 matching 7 bases. This CDR3 is 14 amino acids long. V was pared by 7 bases and J by 1 base, with 6 bases of the junction left unmatched. In germline, CDR1 is WSHSY, CDR2 SAAADI. The CDR3 here is CASTRTGENTEAFF. CDR3 coding DNA: TGCGCCAGCACCAGGACAGGAGAGAACACTGAAGCTTTCTTT.

This chain joins TRBV13 and TRBJ2-3, with D possibly TRBD2 on 6 matching bases. CDR1 and CDR2 (germline): PRHDT, FYEKMQ (reference sequence). V was clipped by 0 bases and J by 0 bases, with 22 bases between them. The CDR3 length is 20 residues. CDR3 sequence: CASSLGLAAAPLSSTDTQYF. The CDR3 DNA is TGTGCCAGCAGCTTAGGACTAGCCGCCGCGCCACTGTCTAGCACAGATACGCAGTATTTT.

This chain uses TRBV11-3 with TRBJ2-1; TRBD1 matches at 8 bases. The germline CDR1 and CDR2 sequences are SGHNT and YENEEA. V lost 1 base to trimming and J lost 2 bases; unmatched junction nucleotides: 1. The CDR3 has 15 amino acids. The CDR3 DNA reads TGTGCCAGCAGCTTAGGACAGGGGACCTACAATGAGCAGTTCTTC. Translated: CASSLGQGTYNEQFF.

This chain's CDR3 is CASSSGTDNQPQHF. For the CDR3, the DNA is TGCGCCAGCAGCTCCGGGACAGACAATCAGCCCCAGCATTTT. The chain combines TRBV4-1 with TRBJ1-5; 7 positions match TRBD1. The germline gives CDR1 MGHRA, CDR2 YSYEKL. Trimming at V came to 5 bases and at J to 3 bases, leaving 4 bases not matched to a gene. CDR3 length equals 14 residues.